Presented here are 26 T cell receptor beta chains from one specimen sequenced in a study of T-cell memory formation after mild COVID-19. One entry per CDR3 protein, called by TCRdb with MiXCR from the 5' RACE reads. The table lists around 310,000 distinct CDR3 sequences, about 16% of them singletons. The sample consisted of PBMCs or a T cell subset sorted from them (not recorded which). The receptor source for this set is a man between 18 and 29 years old who had mild COVID-19 (a few samples of this study predate the infection). Cell type and time point are not known.

J is TRBJ2-3 and V is TRBV20-1; D unresolved. Per germline, CDR1 DFQATT and CDR2 SNEGSKA (reference sequence). The CDR3 runs to 13 residues. V was trimmed by 5 bases and J by 5 bases, leaving 14 bases between them. In DNA form, the CDR3 reads TGCAGTGCTGGTTCTGAGTTAGGAGATACGCAGTATTTT. Protein product: CSAGSELGDTQYF.

This clonotype was seen more than once but under ten times. The chain recombines TRBV20-1 with TRBJ2-1; a possible D gene is TRBD1 (6 bases). Trimming shortened V by 0 bases and J by 9 bases, and 18 bases separated the two germline ends. Looked up from germline, CDR1 is DFQATT and CDR2 is SNEGSKA (reference sequence). The CDR3 is made up of 15 amino acids. The DNA of the CDR3 is TGCAGTGCTAGAGATAGGACAGCGACCAGGGGTGAGCAGTTCTTC. Its protein is CSARDRTATRGEQFF.

The chain couples TRBV9 to TRBJ2-5, with TRBD1 matching 9 bases. The junction had 8 bases not matched to a gene; V was cut back by 3 bases and J by 5 bases. From germline, CDR1 is SGDLS and CDR2 YYNGEE. The CDR3 extends over 15 amino acids. For the CDR3, the DNA is TGTGCCAGCAGCGCGGGGACAGGGAGTGGGGAGACCCAGTACTTC. As protein: CASSAGTGSGETQYF.

The V and J genes are TRBV5-4 and TRBJ2-1; D perhaps matches TRBD1 (6 bases). V was shortened by 5 bases and J by 6 bases, with 18 bases between the two germline ends. Germline CDR1 is SGHNT and CDR2 is YYREEE (reference sequence). CDR3 length equals 15 residues. The CDR3 DNA follows: TGTGCCAGCAGTGTGGACAGCAGTCGAGGCAATGAGCAGTTCTTC. This sequence encodes CASSVDSSRGNEQFF.

This chain links TRBV7-2 with TRBJ1-5; the D is unclear. Trimming removed 1 base from V and 7 bases from J, with 8 bases in between. Germline CDR1 and CDR2: SGHTA and FQGNSA. The CDR3 is 13 amino acids. The CDR3 sequence is CASSLDPQQPQHF. CDR3 nucleotide sequence: TGTGCCAGCAGCTTAGACCCCCAGCAGCCCCAGCATTTT.

Ten or more counts support this clonotype. The chain joins TRBV12-3 or TRBV12-4 to TRBJ1-1; weak D call: TRBD1 (5 bases). The CDR3 is made up of 14 amino acids. V lost 3 bases and J 1 base, leaving 9 bases between the germline ends. Here the CDR3 reads CASSLAGTNTEAFF. The CDR3 DNA is TGTGCCAGCAGTTTGGCCGGGACGAACACTGAAGCTTTCTTT.

The chain is built from TRBV2 and TRBJ2-1, with D unclear. V gave up 8 bases and J gave up 4 bases, with 12 bases separating them. CDR1 is SNHLY and CDR2 is FYNNEI in the germline V gene. This CDR3 comprises 13 residues. The CDR3 sequence is CASLEETYNEQFF. In DNA, the CDR3 is TGTGCCAGCCTCGAGGAGACGTACAATGAGCAGTTCTTC.

This clonotype was seen a handful of times. V gene TRBV7-2 combines with J gene TRBJ2-5; D is ambiguous. Germline assignment: CDR1 SGHTA and CDR2 FQGNSA. The CDR3 sequence is 15 residues long. Trimming removed 3 bases at V and 0 bases at J, with 11 bases between. This CDR3 is CASSFAAIYQETQYF. DNA of the CDR3: TGTGCCAGCAGCTTTGCGGCTATTTACCAAGAGACCCAGTACTTC.

The chain couples TRBV25-1 to TRBJ2-2; D gene ambiguous. The V end was cut by 7 bases, the J end by 0 bases, with 9 bases between. The CDR3 runs 14 residues. CDR1 is MGHDK and CDR2 is SYGVNS in the germline V gene. CDR3 protein: CASTPVPNTGELFF. Written as DNA, the CDR3 is TGTGCCAGCACACCCGTGCCGAACACCGGGGAGCTGTTTTTT.

V gene TRBV5-1 combines with J gene TRBJ2-1; 7 bases are a match to TRBD1. This CDR3 spans 15 amino acids. Germline CDR1 SGHRS, CDR2 YFSETQ. J gave up 5 bases and V 1 base, and 6 bases lay outside the gene matches. The CDR3 DNA sequence: TGCGCCAGCAGCTTGACGGGACAGCCTAACAATGAGCAGTTCTTC. It specifies CASSLTGQPNNEQFF. The entire variable domain, with the rest obtained from reference TRBV5-1 and TRBJ2-1, is as follows: KAGVTQTPRYLIKTRGQQVTLSCSPISGHRSVSWYQQTPGQGLQFLFEYFSETQRNKGNFPGRFSGRQFSNSRSEMNVSTLELGDSALYLCASSLTGQPNNEQFFGPGTRLTVL.

This clonotype appeared a few times. CDR3 sequence (DNA): TGCAGTGCTAGAGATTGGAAGGGGCATCAAGAGACCCAGTACTTC. The encoded protein is CSARDWKGHQETQYF. The chain links TRBV20-1 to TRBJ2-5, with D perhaps matching TRBD1 (5 bases). Trimming cost V 0 bases and J 2 bases, with 13 bases left between them. The CDR3 consists of 15 residues. Germline-derived CDR1 and CDR2 are DFQATT and SNEGSKA (reference sequence).

This chain links TRBV5-6 with TRBJ2-5; 7 bases align to TRBD2. There are 18 residues in the CDR3. Germline CDR1 and CDR2: SGHDT and YYEEEE. J gave up 4 bases and V 3 bases, and 18 bases lay outside the gene matches. Here the CDR3 DNA reads TGTGCCAGCAGCTCCGTGGGGGGGGACTTTAAAGCCGTAGAGACCCAGTACTTC. Protein product: CASSSVGGDFKAVETQYF.

The chain uses TRBV18 and TRBJ1-6, with 10 bases fitting TRBD1. V gave up 6 bases and J gave up 7 bases; unmatched junction bases: 6. The CDR3 has 15 amino acids. CDR1 is KGHSH, CDR2 LQKENI, per germline. This CDR3 is CASSMGQGKNSPLHF. In nucleotides, the CDR3 is TGTGCCAGCTCCATGGGACAGGGGAAAAATTCACCCCTCCACTTT.

The chain carries TRBV5-1 and TRBJ2-1; maybe TRBD2 (6 bases). From germline, CDR1 is SGHRS and CDR2 YFSETQ. The CDR3 spans 17 residues. The V and J ends lost 4 bases and 6 bases respectively, with 23 bases between them. This chain's CDR3 is CASSQTRGLQVPNEQFF. In nucleotides, the CDR3 is TGCGCCAGCAGCCAAACAAGGGGACTTCAGGTACCCAATGAGCAGTTCTTC.

The chain has TRBV28 and TRBJ2-5; TRBD1 or TRBD2 may be the D gene (6 bases each). V lost 4 bases, J lost 3 bases, and 15 bases lay in between. Germline CDR1 reads MDHEN; CDR2 reads SYDVKM. The CDR3 length is 15 residues. The CDR3 reads CASSSWGASEETQYF. The CDR3 region has the DNA TGTGCCAGCAGTTCCTGGGGGGCCTCGGAAGAGACCCAGTACTTC.

This sequence joins TRBV6-6 and TRBJ2-2; D is unresolved. This CDR3 contains 14 residues. Looked up from germline, CDR1 is MNHNY and CDR2 is SVGAGI (reference sequence). Trimming cost V 11 bases and J 5 bases, with 18 bases left between them. The CDR3 protein is CAASSGSRTGELFF. The CDR3 nucleotides read TGTGCCGCCAGTAGTGGCAGCCGGACCGGGGAGCTGTTTTTT.

This chain uses TRBV4-3 with TRBJ2-2; D is undetermined. The germline gives CDR1 LGHNA, CDR2 YSLEER. This CDR3 has 16 residues. The V and J ends lost 4 bases and 3 bases respectively, with 15 bases between them. The CDR3 protein is CASSPVVLQYTGELFF. DNA of the CDR3: TGCGCCAGCAGCCCAGTGGTATTACAGTACACCGGGGAGCTGTTTTTT.

This clonotype was detected only a few times. This sequence joins TRBV7-9 and TRBJ2-3; no firm D call. The CDR3 is 14 amino acids. The V gene lost 5 bases and the J gene lost 1 base, with 10 bases spanning the gap. Germline-derived CDR1 and CDR2 are SEHNR and FQNEAQ (reference sequence). Here the CDR3 reads CASSPDIGTDTQYF. In DNA form, the CDR3 reads TGTGCCAGCAGCCCCGACATCGGCACAGATACGCAGTATTTT.

V gene TRBV6-5 combines with J gene TRBJ1-1, with TRBD1 identical over 7 bases. The CDR3 is 15 amino acids. The J segment lost 7 bases and the V segment lost 7 bases, leaving 15 bases of the junction unmatched. The germline gives CDR1 MNHEY, CDR2 SVGAGI. The CDR3 region has the DNA TGTGCCAGCACCAGGGAAACAGGGGCGGTCGATGAAGCTTTCTTT. Its translation: CASTRETGAVDEAFF.

The chain joins TRBV20-1 to TRBJ2-1; 9 bases align to TRBD2. The CDR3 spans 16 residues. V trimming: 3 bases; J trimming: 1 base; junction bases outside the gene matches: 7. Germline CDR1 DFQATT, CDR2 SNEGSKA (reference sequence). The CDR3 here is CSASVAGAGSYNEQFF. The CDR3 DNA reads as TGCAGTGCTAGTGTAGCGGGAGCGGGGTCCTACAATGAGCAGTTCTTC.

This clonotype was detected many times. The rearrangement joins TRBV5-1 to TRBJ2-5; 7 bases map to TRBD2. CDR1 is SGHRS, CDR2 YFSETQ, per germline. The CDR3 is made up of 15 amino acids. Unmatched junction bases numbered 3, after V lost 1 base and J lost 0 bases. CDR3 region: CASSLSSGNQETQYF. The CDR3 coding sequence is TGCGCCAGCAGCTTGTCTAGCGGTAACCAAGAGACCCAGTACTTC.

This clonotype was seen more than once but under ten times. The CDR3 nucleotides are TGTGCCAGCAGCCTAGGACAGAGGGGTGGCGATGAGCAGTTCTTC. This gives the protein CASSLGQRGGDEQFF. The V gene is TRBV7-8, the J gene TRBJ2-1; the D gene is possibly TRBD1 (6 bases). V dropped 5 bases and J dropped 8 bases, with 19 bases sitting between them. The CDR3 totals 15 residues. Per germline, CDR1 SGHVS and CDR2 FQNEAQ.

This clonotype was counted only a few times. The gene calls are TRBV11-2 and TRBJ1-3, with D hard to call. CDR1 and CDR2 from the germline V gene are SGHAT and FQNNGV. This CDR3 region has 14 residues. V was clipped by 3 bases and J by 0 bases, with 6 bases between them. This CDR3 is CASSFTDSGNTIYF. The DNA of the CDR3 is TGTGCCAGCAGCTTCACAGACTCTGGAAACACCATATATTTT.

The V and J genes are TRBV20-1 and TRBJ2-5; unclear D gene. Germline lookup yields CDR1 DFQATT and CDR2 SNEGSKA (reference sequence). The V end lost 7 bases, the J end lost 1 base, and 7 bases lay between the germline ends. CDR3 length: 11 residues. CDR3 DNA: TGCAGTGTGATGGGCCAAGAGACCCAGTACTTC. It codes for CSVMGQETQYF.

The V call is TRBV20-1, the J call TRBJ2-1; 14 bases fit TRBD2. The CDR3 length is 14 residues. Germline V gene data show CDR1 as DFQATT and CDR2 as SNEGSKA (reference sequence). The V segment lost 5 bases and the J segment 7 bases; nucleotides outside the gene matches: 4. The CDR3 DNA follows: TGCAGTGCTCCGACTAGCGGGGGGGCTAATGAGCAGTTCTTC. Amino acid sequence: CSAPTSGGANEQFF.

This clonotype occurred many times. The chain combines TRBV7-8 with TRBJ2-7; D remains ambiguous. Germline CDR1 reads SGHVS; CDR2 reads FQNEAQ. The CDR3 has 15 residues. Trimming pared 0 bases from V and 2 bases from J, leaving 11 bases between. DNA of the CDR3: TGTGCCAGCAGCTTAGCGCTGGCAGGCGCCTACGAGCAGTACTTC. This translates into CASSLALAGAYEQYF.